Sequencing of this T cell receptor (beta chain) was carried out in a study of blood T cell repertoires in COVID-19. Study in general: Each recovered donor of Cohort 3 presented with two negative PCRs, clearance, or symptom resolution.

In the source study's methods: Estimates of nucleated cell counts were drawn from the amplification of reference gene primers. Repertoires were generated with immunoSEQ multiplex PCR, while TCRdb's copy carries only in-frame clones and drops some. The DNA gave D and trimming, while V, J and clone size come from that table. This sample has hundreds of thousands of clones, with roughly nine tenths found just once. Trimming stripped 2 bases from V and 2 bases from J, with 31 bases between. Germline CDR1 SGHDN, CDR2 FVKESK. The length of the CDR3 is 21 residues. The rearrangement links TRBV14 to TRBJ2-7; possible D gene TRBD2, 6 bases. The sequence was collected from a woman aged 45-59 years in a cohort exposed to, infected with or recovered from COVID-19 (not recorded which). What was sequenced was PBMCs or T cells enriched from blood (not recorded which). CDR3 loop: CASSQKEEEWGGGLRAYEQYF. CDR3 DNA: TGTGCCAGCAGCCAAAAGGAGGAGGAGTGGGGAGGTGGACTGCGCGCCTACGAGCAGTACTTC.